This TCR beta chain was sequenced for a study of regulatory T cells in long-lasting Graves disease. The authors built TCR beta libraries using iRepertoire HTBI primers and Arm-PCR of CDR3 regions. TCRdb re-derived calls from the multiplex PCR reads in MiXCR, one entry per CDR3 protein. The data contain fewer than 650,000 distinct CDR3 sequences, about 15% of them singletons. From germline, CDR1 is MNHNS and CDR2 SASEGT. This CDR3 has 15 residues. Trimming took off 7 bases at V and 5 bases at J, with 17 bases between the two ends. Specified time point: newly diagnosed GD, antithyroid drugs for less than 3 months. PBMC-extracted RNA yielded the TCR library. The same data also went into a second study, on T cells in Graves' hyperthyroidism and ophthalmopathy.

V usage is TRBV6-1 and J usage is TRBJ2-2; D possibly matches TRBD1 or TRBD2 (5 bases each). The TCR was taken from a young woman with Graves disease. Material: peripheral blood mononuclear cells (PBMCs), obtained at new diagnosis, from a patient treated with antithyroid drugs. DNA of the CDR3: TGTGCCAGCACCGGGGTACTGAGGGGAACCGGGGAGCTGTTTTTT. It translates to CASTGVLRGTGELFF.